This section outlines one TCR beta chain sequence together with its context. Its antigen remains unidentified. Profiled with immunoSEQ multiplex PCR; TCRdb holds only in-frame clones, not every one. The sample has fewer than 60,000 clones; roughly nine tenths are singletons. Recipients received nonmyeloablative bone marrow transplants from related graft donors, with transient mixed chimerism. These data are taken from a study of Tregs in tolerant kidney transplant recipients. Study-level results: Expanding Tregs on activated donor B cells appeared to best identify donor-specific TCRbeta clones. Few patients were studied, so findings need validation in larger groups.

Germline V gives CDR1 SGHVS, CDR2 FQNEAQ. V trimming: 4 bases; J trimming: 1 base; junction bases outside the gene matches: 8. The CDR3 length is 16 residues. J is TRBJ1-1 and V is TRBV7-8, with 8 bases matching TRBD1. This TCR was recovered from a human patient who received a combined kidney and bone marrow transplant. Among the T cells, some may be from the graft donor. This material consisted of CD8+ T cells from blood (PBMCs), taken 24 months after the transplant. The CDR3 nucleotides read TGTGCCAGCAGCTGGATTGGACAGGGTTCGAACACTGAAGCTTTCTTT. It encodes CASSWIGQGSNTEAFF. Full variable domain (remainder filled in from reference TRBV7-8 and TRBJ1-1): GAGVSQSPRYKVAKRGQDVALRCDPISGHVSLFWYQQALGQGPEFLTYFQNEAQLDKSGLPSDRFFAERPEGSVSTLKIQRTQQEDSAVYLCASSWIGQGSNTEAFFGQGTRLTVV.